The clone carrying this T cell receptor (beta chain) occurred many times. This entry is derived from a study of T cell repertoires in cytomegalovirus infection. Background on the study: Public TCR beta signature analysis indicated the presence of both CMV infection and matching HLA type.

MiXCR, applied by TCRdb to the reads, yields one record per CDR3 protein. The profile shows hundreds of thousands of distinct CDR3 sequences, around 9.1% of them singletons. The sequenced material came from PBMCs. The TCR sequence derives from a human donor in good health (CMV status not recorded). Some clones in this sample may be carry-over from other donors' samples.

CDR3 residues: CASSRDPGELFF. CDR3 DNA: TGTGCCAGCAGTCGTGATCCCGGGGAGCTGTTTTTT. The chain uses TRBV2 and TRBJ2-2; D is ambiguous. Germline CDR1 is SNHLY and CDR2 is FYNNEI. Trimming cost V 5 bases and J 6 bases, with 7 bases left between them. There are 12 residues in the CDR3.